This T cell receptor (beta chain) emerged from a study of T cells after yellow fever vaccination. Study-level background: Researchers used SMART-Seq v4 Ultra Low Input to prepare fractions that had low cell numbers. Study-wide results and limits: Clonotypes appearing in both CD4 and CD8 compartments existed, and their share was small. In post-booster samples, most primary-vaccination clones reappeared (around 95% CD4, 70% to 90% CD8).

Comments on this clonotype: Its matching antigen is unknown.

Deletions cut 0 bases from V and 5 bases from J, with 11 bases between. The CDR3 length is 16 residues. Germline V CDR1 and CDR2: PRHDT, FYEKMQ (reference sequence). Template-switching 5'RACE yielded the TCR cDNA; a universal primer site and UMIs were added in the process. TCRdb reprocessed the 5' RACE reads with MiXCR, giving one entry per CDR3 protein. Of about 320,000 distinct CDR3 sequences detected, approximately 7% appear once; the ten largest clones hold roughly a sixth. The sample in question was PBMCs, obtained about 41 days after the first yellow fever vaccination. The sequence was obtained from a man younger than 35 who received the YFV17D yellow fever vaccine. The chain combines TRBV13 with TRBJ1-6; D is unresolved. As DNA, the CDR3 is TGTGCCAGCAGCTTAGGGGCTGGTCTAGATAATTCACCCCTCCACTTT. It encodes CASSLGAGLDNSPLHF.